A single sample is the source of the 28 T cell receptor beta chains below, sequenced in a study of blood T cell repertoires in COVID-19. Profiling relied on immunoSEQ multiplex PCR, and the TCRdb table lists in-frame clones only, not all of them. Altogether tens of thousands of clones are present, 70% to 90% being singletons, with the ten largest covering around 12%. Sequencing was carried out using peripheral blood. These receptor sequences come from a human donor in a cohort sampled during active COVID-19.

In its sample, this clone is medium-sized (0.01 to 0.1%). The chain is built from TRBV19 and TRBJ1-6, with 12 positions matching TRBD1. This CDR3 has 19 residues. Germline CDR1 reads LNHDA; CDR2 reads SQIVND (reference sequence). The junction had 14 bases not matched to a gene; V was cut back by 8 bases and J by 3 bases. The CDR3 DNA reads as TGTGCCAGTCCTCTTGTGGGACAGGGGGCCCGTGGCTATAATTCACCCCTCCACTTT. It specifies CASPLVGQGARGYNSPLHF.

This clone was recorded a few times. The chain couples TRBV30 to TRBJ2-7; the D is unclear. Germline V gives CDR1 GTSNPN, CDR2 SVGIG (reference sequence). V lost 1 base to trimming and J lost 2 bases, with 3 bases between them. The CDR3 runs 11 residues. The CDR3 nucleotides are TGTGCCTGGAGTGCAACCTACGAGCAGTACTTC. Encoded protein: CAWSATYEQYF.

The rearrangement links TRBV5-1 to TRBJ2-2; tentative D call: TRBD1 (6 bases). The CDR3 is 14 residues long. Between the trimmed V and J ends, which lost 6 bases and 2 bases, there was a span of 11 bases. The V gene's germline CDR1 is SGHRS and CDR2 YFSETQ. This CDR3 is CASTMDSNTGELFF. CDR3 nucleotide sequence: TGCGCCAGCACCATGGACAGCAACACCGGGGAGCTGTTTTTT.

CDR3 region: CASSDPGQGARGANVLTF. The CDR3 DNA reads TGTGCCAGCAGTGACCCGGGACAGGGGGCTCGTGGGGCCAACGTCCTGACTTTC. The chain joins TRBV2 to TRBJ2-6, with TRBD1 identical over 12 bases. This CDR3 region has 18 residues. Germline V gene data show CDR1 as SNHLY and CDR2 as FYNNEI. Germline trimming cut 3 bases from V and 3 bases from J; bases unmatched to any gene: 6. Drawing the rest from reference TRBV2 and TRBJ2-6, the complete variable domain is EPEVTQTPSHQVTQMGQEVILRCVPISNHLYFYWYRQILGQKVEFLVSFYNNEISEKSEIFDDQFSVERPDGSNFTLKIRSTKLEDSAMYFCASSDPGQGARGANVLTFGAGSRLTVL.

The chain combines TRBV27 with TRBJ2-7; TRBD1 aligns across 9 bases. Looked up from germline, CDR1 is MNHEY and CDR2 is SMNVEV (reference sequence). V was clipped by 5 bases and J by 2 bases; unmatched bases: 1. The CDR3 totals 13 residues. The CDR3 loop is CASSRQGAYEQYF. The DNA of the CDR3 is TGTGCCAGCAGTCGACAGGGGGCCTACGAGCAGTACTTC.

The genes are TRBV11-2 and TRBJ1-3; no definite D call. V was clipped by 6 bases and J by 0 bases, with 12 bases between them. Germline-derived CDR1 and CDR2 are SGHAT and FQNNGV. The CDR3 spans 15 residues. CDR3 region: CASRRPRGSGNTIYF. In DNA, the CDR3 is TGTGCCAGCAGGCGCCCCAGAGGCTCTGGAAACACCATATATTTT.

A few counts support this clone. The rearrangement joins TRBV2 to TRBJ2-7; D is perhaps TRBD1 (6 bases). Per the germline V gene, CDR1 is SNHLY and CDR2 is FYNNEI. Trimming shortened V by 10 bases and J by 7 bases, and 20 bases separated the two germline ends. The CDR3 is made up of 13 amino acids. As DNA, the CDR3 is TGTGCCACCCAACCGGACAGAGCTCGAGAGCAGTACTTC. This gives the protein CATQPDRAREQYF.

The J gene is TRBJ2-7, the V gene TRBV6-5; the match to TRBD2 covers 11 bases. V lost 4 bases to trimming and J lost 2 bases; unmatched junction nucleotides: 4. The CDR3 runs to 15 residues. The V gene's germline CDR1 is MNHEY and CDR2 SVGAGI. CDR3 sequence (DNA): TGTGCCAGCAGTTTGGGACTAGCGGCTACCTACGAGCAGTACTTC. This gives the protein CASSLGLAATYEQYF.

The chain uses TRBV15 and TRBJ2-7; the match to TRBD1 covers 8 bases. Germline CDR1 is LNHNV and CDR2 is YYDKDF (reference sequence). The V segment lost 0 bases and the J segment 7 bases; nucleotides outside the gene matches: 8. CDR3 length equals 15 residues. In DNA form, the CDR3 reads TGTGCCACCAGCAGAGATCTAGGACAGGGTGGAGAGCAGTACTTC. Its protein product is CATSRDLGQGGEQYF.

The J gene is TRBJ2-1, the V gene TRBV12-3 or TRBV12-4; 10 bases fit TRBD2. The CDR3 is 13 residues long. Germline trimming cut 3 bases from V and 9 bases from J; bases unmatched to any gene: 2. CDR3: CASSFSSGSEQFF. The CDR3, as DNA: TGTGCCAGCAGTTTCTCTAGCGGGAGTGAGCAGTTCTTC.

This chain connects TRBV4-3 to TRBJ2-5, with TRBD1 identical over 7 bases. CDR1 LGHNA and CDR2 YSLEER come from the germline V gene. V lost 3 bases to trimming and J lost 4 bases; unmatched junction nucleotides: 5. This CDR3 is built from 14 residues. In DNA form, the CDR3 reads TGCGCCAGCAGCCAGGGACGGGACAGAGAGACCCAGTACTTC. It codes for CASSQGRDRETQYF.

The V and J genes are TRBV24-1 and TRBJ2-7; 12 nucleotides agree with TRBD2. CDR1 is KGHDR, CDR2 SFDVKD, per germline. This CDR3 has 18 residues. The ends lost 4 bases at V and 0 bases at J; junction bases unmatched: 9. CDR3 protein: CATSDPGLAGKSSYEQYF. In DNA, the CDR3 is TGTGCCACCAGTGACCCGGGACTAGCGGGCAAGTCCTCCTACGAGCAGTACTTC.

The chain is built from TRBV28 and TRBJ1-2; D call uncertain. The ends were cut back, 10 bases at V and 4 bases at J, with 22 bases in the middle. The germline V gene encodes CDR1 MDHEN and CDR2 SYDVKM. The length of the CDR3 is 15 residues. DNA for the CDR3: TGTGCCACCCGAGCCCTAGCCCCTTTGAGCTATGGCTACACCTTC. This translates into CATRALAPLSYGYTF.

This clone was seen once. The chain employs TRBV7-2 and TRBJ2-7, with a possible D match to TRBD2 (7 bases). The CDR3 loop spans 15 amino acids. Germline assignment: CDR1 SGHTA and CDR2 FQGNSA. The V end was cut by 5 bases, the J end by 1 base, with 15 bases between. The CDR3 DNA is TGTGCCAGCAGCAAAGAAGGGGGGGGATCCTACGAGCAGTACTTC. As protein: CASSKEGGGSYEQYF.

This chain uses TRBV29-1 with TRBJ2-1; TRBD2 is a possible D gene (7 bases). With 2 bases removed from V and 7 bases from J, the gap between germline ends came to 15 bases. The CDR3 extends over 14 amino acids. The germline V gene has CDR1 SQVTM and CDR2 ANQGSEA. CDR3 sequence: CSVERGRVWNEQFF. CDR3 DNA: TGCAGCGTTGAAAGGGGGAGGGTGTGGAATGAGCAGTTCTTC.

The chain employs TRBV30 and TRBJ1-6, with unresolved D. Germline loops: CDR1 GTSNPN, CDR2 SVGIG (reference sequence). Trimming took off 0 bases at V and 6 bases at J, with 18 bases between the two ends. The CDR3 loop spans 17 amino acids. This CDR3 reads CAWSVRSRRVGNSPLHF. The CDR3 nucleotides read TGTGCCTGGAGTGTACGGAGCCGTCGGGTGGGTAATTCACCCCTCCACTTT.

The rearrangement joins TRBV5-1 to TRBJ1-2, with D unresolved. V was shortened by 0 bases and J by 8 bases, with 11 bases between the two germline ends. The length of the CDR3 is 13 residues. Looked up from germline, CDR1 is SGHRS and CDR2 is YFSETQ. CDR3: CASSLGGPLGYTF. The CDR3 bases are TGCGCCAGCAGCTTGGGAGGGCCCCTGGGCTACACCTTC.

Here the CDR3 DNA reads TGTGCCAGCAGTATACTAGCGGGAGGCAATGAGCAGTTCTTC. This translates into CASSILAGGNEQFF. The chain employs TRBV27 and TRBJ2-1; 12 bases are a match to TRBD2. Germline CDR1 MNHEY, CDR2 SMNVEV (reference sequence). This CDR3 has 14 amino acids. V trimming: 5 bases; J trimming: 6 bases; junction bases outside the gene matches: 2.

This CDR3 reads CATSRAGRPYEQYF. The CDR3, as DNA: TGTGCCACCAGTCGGGCAGGGCGGCCCTACGAGCAGTACTTC. This chain links TRBV24-1 with TRBJ2-7; D might be TRBD1 (5 bases). CDR1 is KGHDR and CDR2 is SFDVKD in the germline V gene. Deletions cut 6 bases from V and 2 bases from J, with 13 bases between. The CDR3 loop spans 14 amino acids.

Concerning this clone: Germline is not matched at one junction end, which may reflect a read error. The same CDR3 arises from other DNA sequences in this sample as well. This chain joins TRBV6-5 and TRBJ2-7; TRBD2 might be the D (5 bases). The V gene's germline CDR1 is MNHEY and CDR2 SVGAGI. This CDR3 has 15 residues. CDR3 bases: TGCGCCAGCAGTATCCAGGACGGACTGGAATCCGAGCAGTACTTC. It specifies CASSIQDGLESEQYF.

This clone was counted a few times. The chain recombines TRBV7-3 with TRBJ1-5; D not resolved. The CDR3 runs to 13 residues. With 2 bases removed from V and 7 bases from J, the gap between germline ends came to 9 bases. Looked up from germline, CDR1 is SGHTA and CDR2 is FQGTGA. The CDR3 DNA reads TGTGCCAGCAGCTTAGGAATGCGGCAGCCCCAGCATTTT. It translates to CASSLGMRQPQHF.

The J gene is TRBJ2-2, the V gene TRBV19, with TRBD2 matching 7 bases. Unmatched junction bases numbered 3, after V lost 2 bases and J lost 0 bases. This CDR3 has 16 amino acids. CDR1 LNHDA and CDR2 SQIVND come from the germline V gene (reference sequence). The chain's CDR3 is CASSIRLAANTGELFF. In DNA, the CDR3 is TGTGCCAGTAGTATAAGGCTAGCGGCGAACACCGGGGAGCTGTTTTTT. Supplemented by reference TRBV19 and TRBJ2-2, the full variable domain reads DGGITQSPKYLFRKEGQNVTLSCEQNLNHDAMYWYRQDPGQGLRLIYYSQIVNDFQKGDIAEGYSVSREKKESFPLTVTSAQKNPTAFYLCASSIRLAANTGELFFGEGSRLTVL.

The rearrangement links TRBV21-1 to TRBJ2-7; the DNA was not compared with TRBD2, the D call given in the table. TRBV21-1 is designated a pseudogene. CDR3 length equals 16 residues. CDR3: CASSPFYTRSSYEQYF. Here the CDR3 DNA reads TGTGCCAGCAGCCCCTTCTACACCCGGAGCTCCTACGAGCAGTACTTC.

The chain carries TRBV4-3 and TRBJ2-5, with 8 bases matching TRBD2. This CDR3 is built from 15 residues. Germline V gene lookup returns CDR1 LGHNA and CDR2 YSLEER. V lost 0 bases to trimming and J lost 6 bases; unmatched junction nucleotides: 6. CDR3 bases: TGCGCCAGCAGCCAAGAGCGGGGGGCTTACCAGACCCAGTACTTC. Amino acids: CASSQERGAYQTQYF.

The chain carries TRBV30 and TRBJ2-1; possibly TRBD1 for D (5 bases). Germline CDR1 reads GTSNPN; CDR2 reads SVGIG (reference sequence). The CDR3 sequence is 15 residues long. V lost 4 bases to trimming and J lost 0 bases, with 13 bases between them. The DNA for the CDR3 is TGTGCCTGGACAATGGGGCGGAGCTCCTACAATGAGCAGTTCTTC. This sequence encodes CAWTMGRSSYNEQFF.

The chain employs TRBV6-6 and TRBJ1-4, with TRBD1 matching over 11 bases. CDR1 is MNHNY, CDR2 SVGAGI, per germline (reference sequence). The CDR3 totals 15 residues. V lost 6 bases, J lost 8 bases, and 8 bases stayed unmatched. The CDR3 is CASRSSGTGGEKLFF. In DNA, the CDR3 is TGTGCCAGCAGATCTTCCGGGACAGGGGGAGAAAAACTGTTTTTT.

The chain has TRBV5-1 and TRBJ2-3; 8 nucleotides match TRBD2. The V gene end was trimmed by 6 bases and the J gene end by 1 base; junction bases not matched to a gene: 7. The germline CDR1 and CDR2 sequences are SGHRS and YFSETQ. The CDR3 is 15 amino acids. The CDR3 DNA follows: TGCGCCAGCAACAGTGGACTAGCCGGCACAGATACGCAGTATTTT. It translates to CASNSGLAGTDTQYF.

The CDR3 sequence: CASSSRSDEQYF. The DNA of the CDR3 is TGTGCCAGCAGCTCGCGGTCGGACGAGCAGTACTTC. The chain carries TRBV7-9 and TRBJ2-7, with unresolved D. The V and J ends lost 4 bases and 5 bases respectively, with 9 bases between them. There are 12 residues in the CDR3. CDR1 SEHNR and CDR2 FQNEAQ come from the germline V gene (reference sequence).